This T cell receptor beta chain was recorded in a study of blood T cell repertoires in COVID-19. Participants were aged about 18 to 100 years, lived in some 23 US areas, and enrolled virtually. Authors' data handling: Quantification of nucleated cells was approximated via reference gene primer amplification. Data came from immunoSEQ multiplex PCR; TCRdb stores just in-frame clones and leaves some out. Clone size and the V and J calls come from that table; the DNA yielded D and trimming. The sample lists 350,000 to 400,000 clones; roughly nine tenths were seen once. The receptor was isolated from a woman under 40 who had recovered from COVID-19. The sequenced sample consisted of PBMCs or T cells enriched from blood (not recorded which).

This CDR3 is CASSLSQNTEAFF. The CDR3, as DNA: TGTGCCAGCAGTTTATCACAGAACACTGAAGCTTTCTTT. This rearrangement joins TRBV12-3 or TRBV12-4 to TRBJ1-1; D ambiguous. This CDR3 is built from 13 residues. V was pared by 2 bases and J by 1 base, with 5 bases between.